Shown below are 10 T cell receptor beta chains from a single sample sequenced in a study of blood T cell repertoires in COVID-19. The protocol was immunoSEQ multiplex PCR, while the TCRdb copy is restricted to in-frame clones and leaves out a portion. The data hold 350,000 or so clones, with around 90% observed a single time. Material for sequencing was peripheral blood. These TCRs come from a woman aged 55-70 years with COVID-19, enrolled during active disease.

The table lists this clone with a count of one. The rearrangement uses TRBV5-1 and TRBJ1-2, with a tentative D call TRBD1 (6 bases). V dropped 3 bases and J dropped 5 bases, with 11 bases sitting between them. The CDR3 covers 13 residues. Germline V gene sequence: CDR1 SGHRS, CDR2 YFSETQ. The DNA of the CDR3 is TGCGCCAGCAGCTCCAGGGGTGGGTATGGCTACACCTTC. It translates to CASSSRGGYGYTF.

V gene TRBV10-2 combines with J gene TRBJ1-1; no clear D gene. Germline-derived CDR1 and CDR2 are WSHSY and SAAADI. CDR3 size: 13 residues. The germline V and J ends were trimmed by 9 bases and 4 bases, with 15 bases remaining between them. CDR3 sequence reads: CASRLEGSTEAFF. The CDR3, as DNA: TGCGCCAGTCGCCTCGAAGGGAGCACTGAAGCTTTCTTT.

V and J are TRBV9 and TRBJ1-6; D is possibly TRBD1 (6 bases). The V gene's germline CDR1 is SGDLS and CDR2 YYNGEE. There are 14 residues in the CDR3. The ends were cut back, 3 bases at V and 8 bases at J, with 12 bases in the middle. The CDR3 here is CASSARGRDSPLHF. The CDR3 DNA follows: TGTGCCAGCAGCGCCAGGGGACGGGATTCACCCCTCCACTTT.

As concerns this clone: Other DNA sequences in this sample translate to the same CDR3. V and J are TRBV19 and TRBJ1-3, with 8 bases identical to TRBD1. V lost 2 bases to trimming and J lost 1 base; unmatched junction nucleotides: 1. This CDR3 contains 15 residues. CDR1 and CDR2 from the germline V gene are LNHDA and SQIVND (reference sequence). CDR3 sequence: CASSIQGASGNTIYF. As DNA, the CDR3 is TGTGCCAGTAGTATACAGGGGGCTTCTGGAAACACCATATATTTT.

This chain links TRBV4-1 with TRBJ1-1; no reliable D call. The CDR3 consists of 13 residues. The V gene lost 4 bases and the J gene lost 8 bases, with 14 bases spanning the gap. In germline, CDR1 is MGHRA, CDR2 YSYEKL. This chain's CDR3 is CASSPYLWSEAFF. Written as DNA, the CDR3 is TGCGCCAGCAGCCCCTATCTATGGTCCGAAGCTTTCTTT.

V usage is TRBV18 and J usage is TRBJ1-1, with TRBD1 identical over 8 bases. Losses at the gene ends were 1 base for V and 5 bases for J; bases not matched to a gene: 3. The CDR3 is 14 amino acids. From germline, CDR1 is KGHSH and CDR2 LQKENI. For the CDR3, the DNA is TGTGCCAGCTCACCACGGGACAGGCAGACTGAAGCTTTCTTT. Protein: CASSPRDRQTEAFF.

The CDR3 loop is CASSSRLAGAGNEQFF. The CDR3 DNA sequence: TGTGCCAGCAGCTCCAGACTAGCGGGGGCAGGGAATGAGCAGTTCTTC. This chain joins TRBV7-2 and TRBJ2-1; 12 bases line up with TRBD2. Germline V gene lookup returns CDR1 SGHTA and CDR2 FQGNSA. Unmatched junction bases numbered 8, after V lost 4 bases and J lost 7 bases. The CDR3 extends over 16 amino acids.

The CDR3 DNA reads as TGTGCCAGCAGCTACTCCGGGGGAGAGACCCAGTACTTC. Its translation is CASSYSGGETQYF. The chain recombines TRBV12-3 or TRBV12-4 with TRBJ2-5; the D gene is possibly TRBD2 (6 bases). CDR3 size: 13 residues. Trimming took off 6 bases at V and 4 bases at J, with 12 bases between the two ends.

The V gene is TRBV14, the J gene TRBJ1-5; 9 bases are shared with TRBD1. The junction had 2 bases not matched to a gene; V was cut back by 4 bases and J by 7 bases. Germline CDR1 and CDR2: SGHDN and FVKESK. CDR3 length: 13 amino acids. In nucleotides, the CDR3 is TGTGCCAGCAGCCGAGACAGGGGGCAGCCCCAGCATTTT. Translated: CASSRDRGQPQHF.

The chain carries TRBV7-9 and TRBJ2-7, with no clear D. Trimming pared 1 base from V and 2 bases from J, leaving 6 bases between. This CDR3 is built from 13 residues. The germline CDR1 and CDR2 sequences are SEHNR and FQNEAQ (reference sequence). The CDR3 region is CASSLDPAYEQYF. CDR3 DNA: TGTGCCAGCAGCTTAGATCCAGCCTACGAGCAGTACTTC.